What follows is one TCR beta chain and its context. The sample belongs to a study of blood T cell repertoires in COVID-19. Study-level background: Material from acute and convalescent COVID-19 was sourced from the United States, Italy and Spain.

Measured with immunoSEQ multiplex PCR; TCRdb has only the in-frame clones, and not every one. The table records fewer than 80,000 clones, roughly 78% of them present only once. Germline CDR1 reads SGHAT; CDR2 reads FQNNGV. Trimming took 1 base from V and 9 from J, leaving 10 bases between them. The CDR3 extends over 13 amino acids. The J gene is TRBJ2-1, the V gene TRBV11-2; no clear D. The source is a human donor in a cohort sampled during active COVID-19. Sequencing was done on a sample of peripheral blood. CDR3 amino acids: CASSLVGYTEQFF. The CDR3 DNA reads as TGTGCCAGCAGCTTAGTCGGGTATACTGAGCAGTTCTTC.